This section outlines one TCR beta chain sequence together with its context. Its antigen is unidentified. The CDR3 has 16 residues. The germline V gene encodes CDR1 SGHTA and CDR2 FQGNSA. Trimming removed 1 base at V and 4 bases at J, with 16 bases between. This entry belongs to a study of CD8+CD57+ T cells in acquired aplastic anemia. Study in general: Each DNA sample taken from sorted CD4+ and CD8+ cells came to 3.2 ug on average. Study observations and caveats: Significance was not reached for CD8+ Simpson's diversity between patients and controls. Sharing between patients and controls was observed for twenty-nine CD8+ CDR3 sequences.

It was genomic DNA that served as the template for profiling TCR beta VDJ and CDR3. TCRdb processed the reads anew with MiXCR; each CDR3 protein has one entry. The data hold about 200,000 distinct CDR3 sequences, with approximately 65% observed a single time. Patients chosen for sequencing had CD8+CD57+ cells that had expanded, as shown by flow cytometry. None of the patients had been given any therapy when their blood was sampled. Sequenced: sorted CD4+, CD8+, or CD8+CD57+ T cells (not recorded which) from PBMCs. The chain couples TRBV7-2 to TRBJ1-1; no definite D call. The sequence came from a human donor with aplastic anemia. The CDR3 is CASSLDAQLSSTEAFF. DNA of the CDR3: TGTGCCAGCAGCTTAGATGCCCAACTTTCGAGCACTGAAGCTTTCTTT.